Shown below are 18 T cell receptor beta chains from a single sample sequenced in a study of cytomegalovirus exposure and HLA in healthy donors. PCR primers comprised 60 Vbeta and 13 Jbeta primers. TCRdb's copy holds only in-frame clones and misses some; the assay was immunoSEQ multiplex PCR. The sample lists about 140,000 clones, about 78% occurring once. The sequenced sample consisted of PBMCs. The receptors originated from a man in his forties or fifties in good health and CMV-seropositive.

The V and J genes are TRBV7-9 and TRBJ1-1; no reliable D call. CDR1 SEHNR and CDR2 FQNEAQ come from the germline V gene (reference sequence). The V end lost 0 bases, the J end lost 7 bases, and 12 bases lay between the germline ends. CDR3 size: 14 residues. The CDR3 protein is CASSLAEAVSEAFF. The CDR3 bases are TGTGCCAGCAGCTTAGCAGAGGCAGTGAGTGAAGCTTTCTTT.

This chain links TRBV7-9 with TRBJ1-1; tentative D call: TRBD1 (5 bases). Looked up from germline, CDR1 is SEHNR and CDR2 is FQNEAQ (reference sequence). The CDR3 is 12 residues long. Trimming cost V 5 bases and J 7 bases, with 11 bases left between them. CDR3 sequence: CASSQGAFEAFF. DNA of the CDR3: TGTGCCAGCAGCCAAGGGGCGTTTGAAGCTTTCTTT.

This clone was seen a handful of times. The genes are TRBV6-1 and TRBJ2-1; 13 bases fit TRBD2. V was clipped by 4 bases and J by 6 bases; unmatched bases: 3. The CDR3 extends over 15 amino acids. Germline-derived CDR1 and CDR2 are MNHNS and SASEGT. The CDR3 loop reads CASSVGLAGINEQFF. As DNA, the CDR3 is TGTGCCAGCAGTGTGGGACTAGCGGGAATCAATGAGCAGTTCTTC.

This chain connects TRBV5-1 to TRBJ2-2, with TRBD1 matching over 9 bases. Looked up from germline, CDR1 is SGHRS and CDR2 is YFSETQ. With 4 bases clipped from V and 2 bases from J, the junction kept 6 bases outside the gene matches. The CDR3 has 16 residues. In nucleotides, the CDR3 is TGCGCCAGCAGCCCTTGGACAGGGGTAAACACCGGGGAGCTGTTTTTT. It yields the protein CASSPWTGVNTGELFF.

The J gene is TRBJ2-1, the V gene TRBV4-1, with a tentative D call TRBD1 (6 bases). CDR3 length: 13 amino acids. Trimming pared 3 bases from V and 7 bases from J, leaving 10 bases between. Germline V CDR1 and CDR2: MGHRA, YSYEKL. The CDR3 nucleotides read TGCGCCAGCAGCCAGGGGGCGAATAATGAGCAGTTCTTC. This sequence encodes CASSQGANNEQFF.

The gene calls are TRBV4-1 and TRBJ2-7; 8 nucleotides line up with TRBD1. The length of the CDR3 is 14 residues. The junction had 6 bases not matched to a gene; V was cut back by 4 bases and J by 4 bases. Germline CDR1 reads MGHRA; CDR2 reads YSYEKL. The CDR3 DNA reads TGCGCCAGCAGCCTTGGACAGGGAAGATACGAGCAGTACTTC. Its translation is CASSLGQGRYEQYF.

The CDR3 protein is CASNPTGIAGGAETQYF. As DNA, the CDR3 is TGTGCCAGTAACCCGACGGGGATAGCGGGAGGGGCAGAGACCCAGTACTTC. The V and J genes are TRBV19 and TRBJ2-5; TRBD2 matches 11 bases. The V gene's germline CDR1 is LNHDA and CDR2 SQIVND (reference sequence). V dropped 7 bases and J dropped 4; count of bases not matched to a gene: 14. This CDR3 is 17 amino acids long.

V usage is TRBV7-9 and J usage is TRBJ2-5; D possibly corresponds to TRBD2 (5 bases). The better agreement between TRBJ2-7 and the DNA end casts doubt on the J call. This CDR3 contains 14 residues. Germline V gene data show CDR1 as SEHNR and CDR2 as FQNEAQ (reference sequence). The CDR3 region has the DNA TGTGCCAGCACCTCGGCGGGTGGTTTTTACGAGCAGTACTTC. It codes for CASTSAGGFYEQYF.

J is TRBJ2-6 and V is TRBV6-5; the D is unclear. The CDR3 runs 15 residues. Deletions cut 2 bases from V and 3 bases from J, with 8 bases between. Looked up from germline, CDR1 is MNHEY and CDR2 is SVGAGI. The DNA for the CDR3 is TGTGCCAGCAGTTACGGCAGGAATGGGGCCAACGTCCTGACTTTC. This codes for CASSYGRNGANVLTF.

The chain uses TRBV2 and TRBJ2-7; 9 bases align to TRBD1. Germline trimming cut 6 bases from V and 7 bases from J; bases unmatched to any gene: 7. The CDR3 totals 13 residues. CDR1 and CDR2 from the germline V gene are SNHLY and FYNNEI. This chain's CDR3 is CASRGTGLKEQYF. For the CDR3, the DNA is TGTGCCAGCAGGGGGACAGGGCTAAAGGAGCAGTACTTC.

The J gene is TRBJ2-3, the V gene TRBV19; 7 bases agree with TRBD1. There are 15 residues in the CDR3. Germline V gene lookup returns CDR1 LNHDA and CDR2 SQIVND (reference sequence). The trim removed 5 bases at V and 6 bases at J, leaving 11 bases unmatched. CDR3 amino acids: CASSLRQGVSDTQYF. The CDR3 nucleotides read TGTGCCAGTAGTTTGAGACAGGGAGTGTCGGATACGCAGTATTTT.

The CDR3 region is CASSHHRGEVNTEAFF. As DNA, the CDR3 is TGTGCCAGCAGCCACCATCGAGGGGAGGTGAACACTGAAGCTTTCTTT. The rearrangement links TRBV5-5 to TRBJ1-1, with a possible D match to TRBD1 (5 bases). V was pared by 4 bases and J by 0 bases, with 16 bases between. The germline CDR1 and CDR2 sequences are SGHKS and YYEKEE (reference sequence). CDR3 length equals 16 residues. Supplemented by reference TRBV5-5 and TRBJ1-1, the full variable domain reads DAGVTQSPTHLIKTRGQQVTLRCSPISGHKSVSWYQQVLGQGPQFIFQYYEKEERGRGNFPDRFSARQFPNYSSELNVNALLLGDSALYLCASSHHRGEVNTEAFFGQGTRLTVV.

The chain joins TRBV7-9 to TRBJ2-4, with 7 bases matching TRBD2. CDR3 size: 17 residues. The V and J ends lost 4 bases and 3 bases, in that order; junction bases with no gene match: 12. CDR1 is SEHNR, CDR2 FQNEAQ, per germline (reference sequence). Here the CDR3 DNA reads TGTGCCAGCAGCTGGATCGGGGGAGGGGTAGGCAAAAACATTCAGTACTTC. This gives the protein CASSWIGGGVGKNIQYF.

The chain employs TRBV11-2 and TRBJ1-2, with TRBD1 matching over 7 bases. The V gene's germline CDR1 is SGHAT and CDR2 FQNNGV. This CDR3 is built from 15 residues. The trim removed 4 bases at V and 3 bases at J, leaving 8 bases unmatched. The CDR3 reads CASSSGQAMDYGYTF. DNA of the CDR3: TGTGCCAGCAGCTCTGGACAGGCGATGGACTATGGCTACACCTTC.

This clone has a handful of counts. The V call is TRBV4-2, the J call TRBJ2-7; 11 bases agree with TRBD1. V trimming: 0 bases; J trimming: 6 bases; junction bases outside the gene matches: 7. Germline CDR1 reads LGHNA; CDR2 reads YNFKEQ. The CDR3 sequence is 16 residues long. CDR3 nucleotide sequence: TGTGCCAGCAGCCAAGAGGGGCCCGGGACAGGGGGCGAGCAGTACTTC. It yields the protein CASSQEGPGTGGEQYF.

V is TRBV18 and J is TRBJ2-3, with a weak D call TRBD2 (6 bases). Deletions cut 3 bases from V and 0 bases from J, with 13 bases between. This CDR3 is 16 amino acids long. CDR1 is KGHSH and CDR2 is LQKENI in the germline V gene. The CDR3 nucleotides are TGTGCCAGCTCACCCCGCGGGGCTACTAGCACAGATACGCAGTATTTT. Translating gives CASSPRGATSTDTQYF.

The CDR3 sequence is CASSFLPGQGNGYTF. CDR3 in DNA: TGTGCCAGCAGCTTCCTCCCGGGACAGGGAAATGGCTACACCTTC. This chain uses TRBV11-2 with TRBJ1-2; 9 bases align to TRBD1. CDR1 and CDR2 (germline): SGHAT, FQNNGV. CDR3 length: 15 amino acids. Trimming removed 3 bases from V and 6 bases from J; junction bases left unmatched: 8.

The CDR3, as DNA: TGTGCCAGCAGTTACTCGGGGGGAGGAGGCACTGAAGCTTTCTTT. It encodes CASSYSGGGGTEAFF. V is TRBV6-5 and J is TRBJ1-1; tentative D call: TRBD1 (5 bases). Germline-derived CDR1 and CDR2 are MNHEY and SVGAGI. Trimming left V 0 bases short and J 4 bases short, with 12 bases between. CDR3 size: 15 residues.